Below are 8 T cell receptor beta chains sequenced from a single sample in a study of T cells in Graves' hyperthyroidism and ophthalmopathy. It was RNA transcripts that yielded the amplified TCR beta CDR3 regions. TCR CDR3 regions were first amplified by RT-PCR with HTBI primers. TCRdb reprocessed the multiplex PCR reads with MiXCR, giving one entry per CDR3 protein. The profile covers about 350,000 distinct CDR3 sequences, with around 18% appearing a single time and 15% to 19% taken by the ten largest. The sequencing input was blood. These receptor sequences come from a woman in her thirties or forties with Graves' ophthalmopathy.

The chain joins TRBV6-5 to TRBJ2-7, with D possibly TRBD2 on 5 matching bases. Germline CDR1 reads MNHEY; CDR2 reads SVGAGI. This CDR3 spans 16 amino acids. The V and J ends lost 2 bases and 2 bases respectively, with 16 bases between them. CDR3: CASSYDTFTGTYEQYF. In nucleotides, the CDR3 is TGTGCCAGCAGTTACGACACTTTTACGGGGACCTACGAGCAGTACTTC.

This clonotype was recorded at least ten times. The chain couples TRBV7-2 to TRBJ2-5; a possible D gene is TRBD1 (6 bases). The V end was cut by 1 base, the J end by 5 bases, with 11 bases between. This CDR3 has 14 residues. The germline gives CDR1 SGHTA, CDR2 FQGNSA. CDR3: CASSLGGGWETQYF. DNA for the CDR3: TGTGCCAGCAGCTTAGGAGGGGGATGGGAGACCCAGTACTTC.

This clonotype has only a few counts. Here the CDR3 DNA reads TGTGCCAGTAGTATTAGGGCGGGGACCTACGAGCAGTACTTC. Amino acids: CASSIRAGTYEQYF. J is TRBJ2-7 and V is TRBV19; TRBD2 might be the D (6 bases). Trimming took off 3 bases at V and 2 bases at J, with 11 bases between the two ends. The CDR3 spans 14 residues. The germline CDR1 and CDR2 sequences are LNHDA and SQIVND (reference sequence). Variable domain in full (rest from reference TRBV19 and TRBJ2-7): DGGITQSPKYLFRKEGQNVTLSCEQNLNHDAMYWYRQDPGQGLRLIYYSQIVNDFQKGDIAEGYSVSREKKESFPLTVTSAQKNPTAFYLCASSIRAGTYEQYFGPGTRLTVT.

This clonotype was seen at least ten times. The chain recombines TRBV12-3 or TRBV12-4 with TRBJ2-7; no firm D call. Trimming removed 2 bases at V and 1 base at J, with 9 bases between. This CDR3 region has 14 residues. This CDR3 is CASSLPGESYEQYF. The DNA of the CDR3 is TGTGCCAGCAGTTTACCCGGCGAATCCTACGAGCAGTACTTC.

This clonotype appeared many times. The J gene is TRBJ1-1, the V gene TRBV28; D possibly corresponds to TRBD1 (6 bases). Germline V gene data show CDR1 as MDHEN and CDR2 as SYDVKM. The CDR3 length is 15 residues. Trimming took off 1 base at V and 1 base at J, with 10 bases between the two ends. CDR3 nucleotide sequence: TGTGCCAGCAGTTTATCGGGGGGCTGGAACACTGAAGCTTTCTTT. It specifies CASSLSGGWNTEAFF.

The chain carries TRBV6-1 and TRBJ1-5; the match to TRBD1 covers 11 bases. Germline V lookup: CDR1 MNHNS, CDR2 SASEGT. CDR3 length: 19 amino acids. The ends lost 5 bases at V and 7 bases at J; junction bases unmatched: 19. CDR3 nucleotide sequence: TGTGCCAGCAGTCAACGGGTTCCGGGACAGGGGGAAAGTTGGCAGCCCCAGCATTTT. Amino acid sequence: CASSQRVPGQGESWQPQHF.

The genes are TRBV6-1 and TRBJ1-1, with D perhaps matching TRBD1 (6 bases). From germline, CDR1 is MNHNS and CDR2 SASEGT. The CDR3 has 13 residues. V lost 10 bases, J lost 0 bases, and 12 bases lay in between. This CDR3 reads CATNGQMNTEAFF. CDR3 in DNA: TGTGCCACTAATGGACAGATGAACACTGAAGCTTTCTTT.

This clonotype came up many times. V and J are TRBV20-1 and TRBJ2-5; 8 nucleotides agree with TRBD2. This CDR3 has 14 amino acids. CDR1 and CDR2 (germline): DFQATT, SNEGSKA (reference sequence). Germline trimming cut 2 bases from V and 2 bases from J; bases unmatched to any gene: 4. The CDR3 DNA is TGCAGTGCTAGAATGCGGGAGGTGCAAGAGACCCAGTACTTC. It translates to CSARMREVQETQYF.